The 9 T cell receptor beta chains presented below share a single source sample, sequenced in a study of blood T cell repertoires in COVID-19. Repertoires were generated with immunoSEQ multiplex PCR, while TCRdb's copy carries only in-frame clones and drops some. The sample consists of some 250,000 clones, about four fifths of them appearing once. The sample comprised peripheral blood. The source is a woman between 18 and 29 years old with acute or convalescent COVID-19.

Points on this clone: This specimen includes other DNA sequences encoding the same CDR3. The chain has TRBV27 and TRBJ2-1, with D perhaps TRBD2 (6 bases). This CDR3 contains 14 residues. From germline, CDR1 is MNHEY and CDR2 SMNVEV (reference sequence). V lost 3 bases, J lost 3 bases, and 9 bases lay in between. Here the CDR3 DNA reads TGTGCCAGCAGTTTGGCGGGGAACTACAATGAGCAGTTCTTC. It translates to CASSLAGNYNEQFF.

The chain links TRBV28 to TRBJ2-3, with 10 nucleotides matching TRBD2. After removal of 4 bases from V and 2 bases from J, the junction contained 12 bases not matched to a gene. Germline V gene lookup returns CDR1 MDHEN and CDR2 SYDVKM. This CDR3 is built from 18 residues. CDR3 nucleotide sequence: TGTGCCAGCAGTTACCCAAGCGGGAGGGCCGGGGACACAGATACGCAGTATTTT. Its protein is CASSYPSGRAGDTDTQYF.

The chain joins TRBV6-6 to TRBJ1-6; 9 bases match TRBD1. V lost 7 bases and J lost 9; bases outside the gene matches: 13. This CDR3 is 16 amino acids long. Germline CDR1 is MNHNY and CDR2 is SVGAGI (reference sequence). DNA for the CDR3: TGTGCCAGCACTCAAAAGGGACAGGGAAAGGGTTCACCCCTCCACTTT. It codes for CASTQKGQGKGSPLHF.

V usage is TRBV27 and J usage is TRBJ1-2; 8 bases line up with TRBD1. V lost 0 bases to trimming and J lost 4 bases; unmatched junction nucleotides: 4. CDR3 size: 15 residues. Looked up from germline, CDR1 is MNHEY and CDR2 is SMNVEV (reference sequence). CDR3 loop: CASSLSGTGAYGYTF. The CDR3 nucleotides read TGTGCCAGCAGTTTATCCGGGACAGGTGCCTATGGCTACACCTTC.

This chain joins TRBV5-1 and TRBJ2-1; 10 bases agree with TRBD2. The CDR3 length is 15 residues. Germline lookup yields CDR1 SGHRS and CDR2 YFSETQ. The V segment lost 6 bases and the J segment 8 bases; nucleotides outside the gene matches: 11. CDR3 nucleotides: TGCGCCAGCACCCGGTCCGGGACTAGCGCCGATGAGCAGTTCTTC. Protein: CASTRSGTSADEQFF. The variable domain in full, completed from reference TRBV5-1 and TRBJ2-1, reads KAGVTQTPRYLIKTRGQQVTLSCSPISGHRSVSWYQQTPGQGLQFLFEYFSETQRNKGNFPGRFSGRQFSNSRSEMNVSTLELGDSALYLCASTRSGTSADEQFFGPGTRLTVL.

This chain links TRBV5-1 with TRBJ2-7, with D perhaps matching TRBD1 (5 bases). Germline assignment: CDR1 SGHRS and CDR2 YFSETQ. The CDR3 extends over 15 amino acids. The V end lost 0 bases, the J end lost 5 bases, and 15 bases lay between the germline ends. The CDR3 is CASSLESQGRHEQYF. CDR3 bases: TGCGCCAGCAGCTTGGAAAGCCAGGGCCGTCACGAGCAGTACTTC.

This sequence joins TRBV7-3 and TRBJ2-1, with D tentatively TRBD2 (5 bases). Germline-derived CDR1 and CDR2 are SGHTA and FQGTGA. This CDR3 contains 10 residues. V was clipped by 9 bases and J by 15 bases, with 15 bases between them. CDR3 in DNA: TGTGCCAGGGGCGGGCCCTCTCCGTTCTTC. Protein product: CARGGPSPFF.

This clone has only one observation. The V call is TRBV6-5, the J call TRBJ2-7; 14 bases line up with TRBD2. The CDR3 consists of 15 residues. The germline V gene has CDR1 MNHEY and CDR2 SVGAGI. With 6 bases clipped from V and 7 bases from J, the junction kept 8 bases outside the gene matches. The DNA of the CDR3 is TGTGCCAGCAGGGCTGGGACTAGCGGGAGTCGAGAGCAGTACTTC. Its translation: CASRAGTSGSREQYF.

The chain uses TRBV6-5 and TRBJ2-7; D is perhaps TRBD2 (6 bases). The CDR3 is 15 amino acids. Germline V gene sequence: CDR1 MNHEY, CDR2 SVGAGI. Deletions cut 6 bases from V and 7 bases from J, with 22 bases between. The CDR3 DNA sequence: TGTGCCAGCAGCAACGGAGGGACTCTGGTAGTGGAGCAGTACTTC. The encoded protein is CASSNGGTLVVEQYF.